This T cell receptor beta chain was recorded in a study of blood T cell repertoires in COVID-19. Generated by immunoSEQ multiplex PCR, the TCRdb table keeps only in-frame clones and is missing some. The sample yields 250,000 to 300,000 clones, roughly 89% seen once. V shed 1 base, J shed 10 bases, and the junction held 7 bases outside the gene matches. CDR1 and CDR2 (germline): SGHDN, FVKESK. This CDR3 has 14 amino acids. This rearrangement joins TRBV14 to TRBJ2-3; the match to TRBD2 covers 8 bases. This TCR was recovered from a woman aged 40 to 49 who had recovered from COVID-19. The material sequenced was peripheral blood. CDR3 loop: CASSQGTSREPQYF. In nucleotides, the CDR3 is TGTGCCAGCAGCCAAGGGACTAGCCGAGAGCCGCAGTATTTT.